These 26 T cell receptor beta chains were all obtained from the same sample, sequenced in a study of T cell repertoires in cytomegalovirus infection. The antigens these receptors bind are not known. In TCRdb, the reads were re-called with MiXCR into one record per CDR3 protein. This sample has approximately 770,000 distinct CDR3 sequences, with roughly 29% found just once. The sample was cultured CD8+ T cells from PBMCs, taken from culture after CMV antigen stimulation. The receptors here all came from a human donor in good health (CMV status not recorded). Some clones in this sample may be carry-over from other donors' samples.

The chain is built from TRBV6-8 and TRBJ2-1; D possibly corresponds to TRBD2 (7 bases). With 7 bases removed from V and 7 bases from J, the gap between germline ends came to 14 bases. The CDR3 is made up of 13 amino acids. CDR1 and CDR2 from the germline V gene are MNHGY and SAAAGT. This CDR3 reads CASTGGLFNEQFF. The CDR3 DNA sequence: TGTGCCAGCACGGGGGGCTTATTTAATGAGCAGTTCTTC.

This clonotype has just a few counts. The chain uses TRBV7-2 and TRBJ2-1; D is uncertain. The germline V and J ends were trimmed by 7 bases and 4 bases, with 17 bases remaining between them. Germline CDR1 and CDR2: SGHTA and FQGNSA. This CDR3 region has 15 residues. CDR3: CASTGRPARYNEQFF. DNA of the CDR3: TGTGCCAGCACCGGACGGCCGGCAAGATACAATGAGCAGTTCTTC.

The table lists this clonotype with a few counts. V usage is TRBV10-2 and J usage is TRBJ1-1; tentative D call: TRBD1 (6 bases). Trimming removed 3 bases at V and 5 bases at J, with 16 bases between. Germline loops: CDR1 WSHSY, CDR2 SAAADI. The CDR3 is 15 residues long. CDR3 coding DNA: TGCGCCAGCAGTGAAGTTCAGACAGGCCGAACTGAAGCTTTCTTT. Its translation is CASSEVQTGRTEAFF.

The chain links TRBV27 to TRBJ2-1; 14 bases match TRBD2. CDR3 length: 16 amino acids. From germline, CDR1 is MNHEY and CDR2 SMNVEV (reference sequence). The CDR3 protein is CTVGLAGASSYNEQFF. In DNA form, the CDR3 reads TGTACTGTGGGACTAGCGGGGGCTAGCTCCTACAATGAGCAGTTCTTC.

The J gene is TRBJ2-1, the V gene TRBV7-2, with D possibly called TRBD1 or TRBD2 (5 bases each). Germline V CDR1 and CDR2: SGHTA, FQGNSA. CDR3 length: 17 amino acids. The V gene lost 0 bases and the J gene lost 8 bases, with 20 bases spanning the gap. CDR3 residues: CASSLAPPGNRFDEQFF. The DNA of the CDR3 is TGTGCCAGCAGCTTAGCGCCCCCGGGAAACAGGTTTGATGAGCAGTTCTTC.

This clonotype was counted ten times or more. This sequence joins TRBV2 and TRBJ2-7; possibly TRBD1 or TRBD2 for D (5 bases each). CDR1 and CDR2 from the germline V gene are SNHLY and FYNNEI. Trimming pared 6 bases from V and 3 bases from J, leaving 21 bases between. CDR3 length: 16 residues. The CDR3 is CASREVPYGGNYEQYV. CDR3 bases: TGTGCCAGCAGGGAGGTCCCATATGGGGGAAACTACGAGCAGTACGTC.

CDR3 DNA: TGTGCCATCAGTGAGAGGGCTAGCGGGAGCCAAGAGACCCAGTACTTC. This translates into CAISERASGSQETQYF. V gene TRBV10-3 combines with J gene TRBJ2-5, with 10 bases lining up with TRBD2. The CDR3 is 16 residues long. J lost 1 base, V lost 2 bases, and 4 bases had no gene match. Germline CDR1 and CDR2: ENHRY and SYGVKD.

The chain links TRBV2 to TRBJ2-3; no definite D call. The V end was cut by 8 bases, the J end by 2 bases, with 11 bases between. CDR1 and CDR2 (germline): SNHLY, FYNNEI. The CDR3 has 13 amino acids. CDR3 protein: CASGSWDTDTQYF. DNA of the CDR3: TGTGCCAGCGGAAGCTGGGACACAGATACGCAGTATTTT. The full variable domain, with the rest looked up from reference TRBV2 and TRBJ2-3, is EPEVTQTPSHQVTQMGQEVILRCVPISNHLYFYWYRQILGQKVEFLVSFYNNEISEKSEIFDDQFSVERPDGSNFTLKIRSTKLEDSAMYFCASGSWDTDTQYFGPGTRLTVL.

This chain uses TRBV7-6 with TRBJ2-7; TRBD2 is a possible D gene (6 bases). Germline assignment: CDR1 SGHVS and CDR2 FNYEAQ. There are 14 residues in the CDR3. Deletions cut 2 bases from V and 6 bases from J, with 14 bases between. CDR3 nucleotides: TGTGCCAGCAGCTTAAACCCGGGACTTCGCGAGCAGTACTTC. Amino acids: CASSLNPGLREQYF.

This chain uses TRBV20-1 with TRBJ2-2; 15 positions agree with TRBD2. Germline trimming cut 6 bases from V and 7 bases from J; bases unmatched to any gene: 12. Germline assignment: CDR1 DFQATT and CDR2 SNEGSKA (reference sequence). The CDR3 length is 17 residues. The CDR3 loop is CSATGLAGGHVNGELFF. The CDR3 coding sequence is TGCAGTGCAACCGGACTAGCGGGGGGGCATGTGAACGGGGAGCTGTTTTTT.

The chain uses TRBV5-5 and TRBJ2-3; 11 nucleotides line up with TRBD1. Germline assignment: CDR1 SGHKS and CDR2 YYEKEE (reference sequence). The V and J ends lost 1 base and 2 bases, in that order; junction bases with no gene match: 3. There are 16 residues in the CDR3. The CDR3 is CASSLRDRGYTDTQYF. CDR3 DNA: TGTGCCAGCAGCTTGAGGGACAGGGGGTACACAGATACGCAGTATTTT.

This clonotype was found many times. The chain carries TRBV7-3 and TRBJ2-2, with D tentatively TRBD2 (5 bases). The germline CDR1 and CDR2 sequences are SGHTA and FQGTGA. Trimming took off 5 bases at V and 1 base at J, with 14 bases between the two ends. The CDR3 is 16 residues long. The CDR3 DNA is TGTGCCAGCAGCACCTTGGACGGACTGAACACCGGGGAGCTGTTTTTT. Protein sequence: CASSTLDGLNTGELFF.

This clonotype was seen many times. The chain couples TRBV7-9 to TRBJ2-5; 11 positions agree with TRBD2. This CDR3 has 19 residues. CDR1 and CDR2 from the germline V gene are SEHNR and FQNEAQ (reference sequence). The junction had 18 bases not matched to a gene; V was cut back by 4 bases and J by 5 bases. The CDR3 loop is CASSSPPGGSGGARETQYF. The CDR3 bases are TGTGCCAGCAGCTCCCCCCCCGGAGGTAGCGGGGGGGCCAGGGAGACCCAGTACTTC. Using reference TRBV7-9 and TRBJ2-5 for the parts outside the CDR3, the full variable domain is DTGVSQNPRHKITKRGQNVTFRCDPISEHNRLYWYRQTLGQGPEFLTYFQNEAQLEKSRLLSDRFSAERPKGSFSTLEIQRTEQGDSAMYLCASSSPPGGSGGARETQYFGPGTRLLVL.

This clonotype was recorded many times. The chain recombines TRBV7-6 with TRBJ2-5; 11 nucleotides align to TRBD2. Germline-derived CDR1 and CDR2 are SGHVS and FNYEAQ. The CDR3 runs 18 residues. V shed 2 bases and J 1 base; nucleotides not matched to a gene: 9. CDR3 sequence reads: CASSLLAGGPSLQETQYF. CDR3 sequence (DNA): TGTGCCAGCAGCTTACTAGCGGGGGGACCCAGCCTCCAAGAGACCCAGTACTTC. Combining the CDR3 with reference TRBV7-6 and TRBJ2-5 gives the whole variable domain GAGVSQSPRYKVTKRGQDVALRCDPISGHVSLYWYRQALGQGPEFLTYFNYEAQQDKSGLPNDRFSAERPEGSISTLTIQRTEQRDSAMYRCASSLLAGGPSLQETQYFGPGTRLLVL.

This clonotype was counted only a few times. The chain has TRBV7-9 and TRBJ1-6, with TRBD1 matching over 8 bases. J gave up 8 bases and V 4 bases, and 10 bases lay outside the gene matches. The CDR3 spans 16 residues. In germline, CDR1 is SEHNR, CDR2 FQNEAQ (reference sequence). The CDR3 coding sequence is TGTGCCAGCAGCTCCCGGGACAGGCTGATGGATTCACCCCTCCACTTT. Amino acids: CASSSRDRLMDSPLHF.

This chain connects TRBV7-3 to TRBJ1-1; TRBD1 aligns across 8 bases. Germline CDR1 SGHTA, CDR2 FQGTGA. J lost 4 bases, V lost 2 bases, and 9 bases had no gene match. The CDR3 extends over 16 amino acids. Here the CDR3 reads CASSLVELQGGTEAFF. The DNA of the CDR3 is TGTGCCAGCAGCTTAGTCGAATTACAGGGGGGCACTGAAGCTTTCTTT.

This clonotype is a singleton in its sample. The chain recombines TRBV28 with TRBJ2-7, with D perhaps matching TRBD1 (6 bases). Trimming removed 1 base at V and 3 bases at J, with 19 bases between. This CDR3 spans 17 amino acids. Germline V lookup: CDR1 MDHEN, CDR2 SYDVKM. The CDR3 DNA is TGTGCCAGCAGTTTATCCTCCGGGCAGGGGAATAACTACGAGCAGTACGTC. Translating it yields CASSLSSGQGNNYEQYV.

The V call is TRBV28, the J call TRBJ1-2, with D possibly being TRBD1 (6 bases). Trimming shortened V by 5 bases and J by 3 bases, and 13 bases separated the two germline ends. Germline V gene lookup returns CDR1 MDHEN and CDR2 SYDVKM. The CDR3 is made up of 14 amino acids. The CDR3 region has the DNA TGTGCCAGCAGTCATTTGGACAGATACTATGGCTACACCTTC. It specifies CASSHLDRYYGYTF.

A remark on this clonotype: A much larger clonotype is one base distant, so this may be a read error. The chain combines TRBV4-1 with TRBJ1-2; no reliable D call. Germline V gives CDR1 MGHRA, CDR2 YSYEKL. The CDR3 consists of 13 residues. V was cut by 0 bases and J by 4 bases, with 6 bases left in between. The CDR3 sequence: CASSQDGIYGYTF. DNA of the CDR3: TGCGCCAGCAGCCAAGATGGAATCTATGGCTACACCTTC.

The J gene is TRBJ2-7, the V gene TRBV10-1, with 8 bases lining up with TRBD2. V lost 0 bases, J lost 6 bases, and 1 base stayed unmatched. Germline CDR1 reads WNHNN; CDR2 reads SYGVQD (reference sequence). CDR3 length equals 13 residues. The CDR3 sequence is CASSESGTSEQYF. The CDR3 DNA reads as TGCGCCAGCAGTGAGTCCGGGACTAGCGAGCAGTACTTC.

The rearrangement joins TRBV5-1 to TRBJ1-2; no clear D gene. The CDR3 covers 12 residues. The germline V gene has CDR1 SGHRS and CDR2 YFSETQ. The V gene lost 4 bases and the J gene lost 8 bases, with 12 bases spanning the gap. CDR3 residues: CASSPEGGGYTF. CDR3 sequence (DNA): TGCGCCAGCAGCCCCGAAGGCGGGGGCTACACCTTC. Supplemented by reference TRBV5-1 and TRBJ1-2, the full variable domain reads KAGVTQTPRYLIKTRGQQVTLSCSPISGHRSVSWYQQTPGQGLQFLFEYFSETQRNKGNFPGRFSGRQFSNSRSEMNVSTLELGDSALYLCASSPEGGGYTFGSGTRLTVV.

This clonotype was observed a few times. This rearrangement joins TRBV12-3 or TRBV12-4 to TRBJ1-4; D not certain. The CDR3 length is 14 residues. Trimming took 6 bases from V and 2 from J, leaving 10 bases between them. CDR3 residues: CASSSRLTNEKLFF. CDR3 sequence (DNA): TGTGCCAGCAGCTCCCGCCTTACTAATGAAAAACTGTTTTTT.

V is TRBV10-3 and J is TRBJ1-4; no clear D. The V gene's germline CDR1 is ENHRY and CDR2 SYGVKD. Deletions cut 2 bases from V and 8 bases from J, with 12 bases between. CDR3 length: 14 amino acids. The CDR3 nucleotides are TGTGCCATCAGTGAGGAATTCGCGGGGGAAAAACTGTTTTTT. It specifies CAISEEFAGEKLFF.

The DNA of the CDR3 is TGTGCCAGCAGTCGTGGTTACGGGGCCTATGGCTACACCTTC. This gives the protein CASSRGYGAYGYTF. The chain links TRBV12-3 or TRBV12-4 to TRBJ1-2; D possibly corresponds to TRBD1 (5 bases). V lost 5 bases to trimming and J lost 4 bases, with 14 bases between them. The CDR3 sequence is 14 residues long.

This rearrangement joins TRBV4-3 to TRBJ2-1; 8 nucleotides line up with TRBD2. The CDR3 contains 15 residues. V trimming: 0 bases; J trimming: 4 bases; junction bases outside the gene matches: 2. Germline V CDR1 and CDR2: LGHNA, YSLEER. DNA of the CDR3: TGCGCCAGCAGCCAAGAGTCGGGGGGGTACAATGAGCAGTTCTTC. Amino acids: CASSQESGGYNEQFF.

The V gene is TRBV7-8, the J gene TRBJ1-1, with 7 bases aligning to TRBD1. The CDR3 is made up of 14 amino acids. With V trimmed by 5 bases and J by 4 bases, 7 bases remained unmatched. The germline gives CDR1 SGHVS, CDR2 FQNEAQ. The CDR3 sequence: CASSPSGGFTEAFF. The DNA of the CDR3 is TGTGCCAGCAGCCCTTCAGGGGGGTTCACTGAAGCTTTCTTT. Based on the CDR3 plus reference TRBV7-8 and TRBJ1-1, the full variable domain is GAGVSQSPRYKVAKRGQDVALRCDPISGHVSLFWYQQALGQGPEFLTYFQNEAQLDKSGLPSDRFFAERPEGSVSTLKIQRTQQEDSAVYLCASSPSGGFTEAFFGQGTRLTVV.